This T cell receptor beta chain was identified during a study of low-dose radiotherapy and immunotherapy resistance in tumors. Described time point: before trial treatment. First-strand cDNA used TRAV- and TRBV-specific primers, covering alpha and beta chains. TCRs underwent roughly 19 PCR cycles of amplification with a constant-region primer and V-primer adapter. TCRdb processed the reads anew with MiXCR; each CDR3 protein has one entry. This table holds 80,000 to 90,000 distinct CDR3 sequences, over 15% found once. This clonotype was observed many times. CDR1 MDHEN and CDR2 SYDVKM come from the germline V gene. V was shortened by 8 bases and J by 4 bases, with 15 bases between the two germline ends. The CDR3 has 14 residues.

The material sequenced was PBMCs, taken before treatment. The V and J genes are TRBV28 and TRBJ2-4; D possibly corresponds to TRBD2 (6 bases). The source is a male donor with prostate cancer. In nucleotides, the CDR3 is TGTGCCAGCGAGTCGGGGGACGGAAAAAACATTCAGTACTTC. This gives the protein CASESGDGKNIQYF.